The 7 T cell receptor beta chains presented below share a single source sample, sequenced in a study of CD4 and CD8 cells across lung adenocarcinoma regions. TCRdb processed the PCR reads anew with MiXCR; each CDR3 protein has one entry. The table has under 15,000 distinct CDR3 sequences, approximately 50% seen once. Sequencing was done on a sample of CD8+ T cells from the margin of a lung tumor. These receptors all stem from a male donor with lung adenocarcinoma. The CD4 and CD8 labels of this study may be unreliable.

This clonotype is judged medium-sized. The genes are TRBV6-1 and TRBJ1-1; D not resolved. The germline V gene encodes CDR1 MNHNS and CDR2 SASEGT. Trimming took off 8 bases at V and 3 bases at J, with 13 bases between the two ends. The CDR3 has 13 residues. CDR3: CASPSLGYTEAFF. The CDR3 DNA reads TGTGCCAGCCCCTCCTTGGGGTACACTGAAGCTTTCTTT.

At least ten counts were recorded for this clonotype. CDR3 sequence reads: CASSLAILKETQYF. The CDR3 DNA is TGTGCCAGCAGTTTGGCGATACTCAAAGAGACCCAGTACTTC. The chain combines TRBV6-5 with TRBJ2-5; unclear D gene. The CDR3 contains 14 residues. V was clipped by 4 bases and J by 3 bases, with 12 bases between them. The germline CDR1 and CDR2 sequences are MNHEY and SVGAGI.

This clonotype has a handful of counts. CDR3 nucleotide sequence: TGCAGCGGATGGGGGGGGACAGGGCTGAACACCGGGGAGCTGTTTTTT. Residues: CSGWGGTGLNTGELFF. The genes are TRBV29-1 and TRBJ2-2; TRBD1 matches at 9 bases. V lost 7 bases and J lost 1; bases outside the gene matches: 10. The length of the CDR3 is 16 residues. The germline CDR1 and CDR2 sequences are SQVTM and ANQGSEA.

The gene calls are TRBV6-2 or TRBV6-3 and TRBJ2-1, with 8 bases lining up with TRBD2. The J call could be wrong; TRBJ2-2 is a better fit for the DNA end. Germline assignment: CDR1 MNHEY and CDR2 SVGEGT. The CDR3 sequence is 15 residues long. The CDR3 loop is CASRVSGATNKELFF. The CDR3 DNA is TGTGCCAGCAGGGTTAGCGGGGCCACCAACAAGGAGCTGTTTTTT.

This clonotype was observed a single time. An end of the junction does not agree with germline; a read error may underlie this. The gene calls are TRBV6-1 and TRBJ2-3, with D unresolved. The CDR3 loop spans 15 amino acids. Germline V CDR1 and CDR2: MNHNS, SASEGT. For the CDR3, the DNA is TGTGCCAGCAGACCCGGGCGGTCGGGCACAGATACTCAGTACTTT. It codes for CASRPGRSGTDTQYF.

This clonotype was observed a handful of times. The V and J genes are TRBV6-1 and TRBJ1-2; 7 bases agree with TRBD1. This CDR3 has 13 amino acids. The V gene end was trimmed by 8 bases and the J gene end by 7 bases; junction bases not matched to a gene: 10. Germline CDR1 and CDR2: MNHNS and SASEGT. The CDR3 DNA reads TGTGCCAGCTCTCTAATGCAGGGGGGTGGCTACACCTTC. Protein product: CASSLMQGGGYTF.

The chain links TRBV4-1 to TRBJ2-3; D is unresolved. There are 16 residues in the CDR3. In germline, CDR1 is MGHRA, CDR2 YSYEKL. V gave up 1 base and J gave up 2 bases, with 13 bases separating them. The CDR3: CASSQASGRFTDTQYF. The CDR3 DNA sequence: TGCGCCAGCAGCCAAGCTTCTGGCAGATTCACAGATACGCAGTATTTT.